Listed below are T cell receptor beta chains from one sample, sequenced in a study of post-analysis software for immune sequencing data. MiXCR was run by TCRdb on the PCR reads, yielding one entry per CDR3 protein. The table has approximately 460,000 distinct CDR3 sequences, roughly 45% seen once. Sequenced: blood. These receptors were taken from a girl aged 5 to 17 with multiple sclerosis. The CDR3 runs from the conserved cysteine through the conserved F or W. Fields, in order: CDR3 DNA, CDR3 protein, J gene, D gene, CDR3 length, clone size, V gene. D genes are given only for firm matches. A row's size may be missing; if present it is once, few, many or a size class.

TGTGCCAGCTCACCCGAAAGACAGGCTAACTATGGCTACACCTTC | CASSPERQANYGYTF | TRBJ1-2 | . | 15 | . | TRBV18
TGTGCCAGCAGCCCACGCAGGGTCTCCTACAATGAGCAGTTCTTC | CASSPRRVSYNEQFF | TRBJ2-1 | . | 15 | few | TRBV7-8
TGTGCCAGCAGCTTAGAAGGCAGGAGCTATGGCTACACCTTC | CASSLEGRSYGYTF | TRBJ1-2 | . | 14 | . | TRBV7-2
TGCAGTGCTAGCGGAGCGGGATGGTTGCGAGAGCAGTACTTC | CSASGAGWLREQYF | TRBJ2-7 | TRBD2 | 14 | . | TRBV20-1
TGCAGCGTTACCCTATTAAAGGGAAATCAGCCCCAGCATTTT | CSVTLLKGNQPQHF | TRBJ1-5 | . | 14 | . | TRBV29-1
TGTGCCAGCAGTCGAGGGACTAGCGGGAGTAAAGATACGCAGTATTTT | CASSRGTSGSKDTQYF | TRBJ2-3 | TRBD2 | 16 | . | TRBV6-5
TGTGCCAGCAGCTTAGAGGGGGTCGGGCAGTTCTTC | CASSLEGVGQFF | TRBJ2-1 | . | 12 | few | TRBV7-2
TGCAGTGCTAGAGTGGGTCAAGGACAGCCCCAGCATTTT | CSARVGQGQPQHF | TRBJ1-5 | . | 13 | . | TRBV20-1
TGTGCCAGCAGGAAGGGGCAGAACTCCTACGAGCAGTACTTC | CASRKGQNSYEQYF | TRBJ2-7 | . | 14 | . | TRBV6-6
TGTGCCAGCATGTCAGGGAACTATGGCTACACCTTC | CASMSGNYGYTF | TRBJ1-2 | . | 12 | . | TRBV6-5
TGTGCTAGCAGGGCTCAGGGCAGCCCGCTCAACAATGAGCAGTTCTTC | CASRAQGSPLNNEQFF | TRBJ2-1 | . | 16 | . | TRBV6-2/TRBV6-3
TGTGCCACCAGCAGCCGGCAGGGTTACGAGCAGTACTTC | CATSSRQGYEQYF | TRBJ2-7 | . | 13 | few | TRBV15
TGCAGTGCTATTCCAGGGACCCCCTCCTACGAGCAGTACTTC | CSAIPGTPSYEQYF | TRBJ2-7 | . | 14 | once | TRBV20-1
TGTGCCAGCAGCGGACAGGGAGGGGAAGGCACAGATACGCAGTATTTT | CASSGQGGEGTDTQYF | TRBJ2-3 | . | 16 | . | TRBV7-2
TGTGCCAGCAGCTTTGGGGGGTCAAACATTCAGTACTTC | CASSFGGSNIQYF | TRBJ2-4 | . | 13 | . | TRBV7-9
TGTGCCAGCACCTCGAACGGTTTCAGCTACACCTTC | CASTSNGFSYTF | TRBJ1-2 | . | 12 | few | TRBV28
TGTGCCAGCAGTGAATGGGGACTAGCGGACTACAATGAGCAGTTCTTC | CASSEWGLADYNEQFF | TRBJ2-1 | TRBD2 | 16 | few | TRBV2
TGTGCCATCAGACGGACTAGCGGTATCTACGAGCAGTACTTC | CAIRRTSGIYEQYF | TRBJ2-7 | TRBD2 | 14 | many | TRBV10-3
TGCGCCAGCAGCCTCCGGGACAGGGGGTCCGAGCAGTACTTC | CASSLRDRGSEQYF | TRBJ2-7 | TRBD1 | 14 | few | TRBV4-1
TGTGCCAGCAGCAACGAGCAGTTAAAAAACATTCAGTACTTC | CASSNEQLKNIQYF | TRBJ2-4 | . | 14 | . | TRBV7-2
TGTGCCACCGGTGATCAGACTAGCGCGTACAATGAGCAGTTCTTC | CATGDQTSAYNEQFF | TRBJ2-1 | TRBD2 | 15 | . | TRBV24-1
TGTGCCACCAGTGATCCCCTGGAGGCAGGCTCTAGCTCCTACAATGAGCAGTTCTTC | CATSDPLEAGSSSYNEQFF | TRBJ2-1 | . | 19 | . | TRBV24-1
TGTGCCAGCAGCTATCAGACTTCCAGCTCTGGGGCCAACGTCCTGACTTTC | CASSYQTSSSGANVLTF | TRBJ2-6 | . | 17 | . | TRBV7-3
TGCAGTGCTAGTGACAGGGGGCTGGATGGCTACACCTTC | CSASDRGLDGYTF | TRBJ1-2 | TRBD1 | 13 | . | TRBV20-1
TGTGCCAGCAGTTCGAGCGGGAGGGCAACAGATACGCAGTATTTT | CASSSSGRATDTQYF | TRBJ2-3 | TRBD2 | 15 | few | TRBV7-2
TGCAGTGCTAGAGATCTGAGAGTCCCGTACGAGCAGTACTTC | CSARDLRVPYEQYF | TRBJ2-7 | . | 14 | . | TRBV20-1
TGTGCCAGCAGTTTCAGGATTTCTAACTATGGCTACACCTTC | CASSFRISNYGYTF | TRBJ1-2 | . | 14 | . | TRBV28
TGCAGTGCTAGAGAGGAGGTAGTCGCTTTCTTT | CSAREEVVAFF | TRBJ1-1 | . | 11 | . | TRBV20-1
TGTGCCACCAGCAGTTCTAGCGGGGGCGCCCATGAGCAGTTCTTC | CATSSSSGGAHEQFF | TRBJ2-1 | TRBD2 | 15 | . | TRBV15
TGTGCCAGCAGTTTCTCCGGGAAAAGCACAGATACGCAGTATTTT | CASSFSGKSTDTQYF | TRBJ2-3 | . | 15 | . | TRBV12-3/TRBV12-4
TGTGCCAGCAGTTACGTCGGGGGTAGTTACGAGCAGTACTTC | CASSYVGGSYEQYF | TRBJ2-7 | . | 14 | . | TRBV6-2/TRBV6-3
TGTGCCAGCAGCCAAGATACGGGGACCCAAGAGCCAGATACGCAGTATTTT | CASSQDTGTQEPDTQYF | TRBJ2-3 | . | 17 | . | TRBV4-2
TGTGCCAGCAGTGTTGACCTGGGAGGCTACACCTTC | CASSVDLGGYTF | TRBJ1-2 | . | 12 | once | TRBV2
TGTGCCAGCAGTTATCAAACAACTTCACCCCTCCACTTT | CASSYQTTSPLHF | TRBJ1-6 | . | 13 | few | TRBV6-6
TGTGCCATCAGTGAGTCCCCCGGGCGAAGCACAGATACGCAGTATTTT | CAISESPGRSTDTQYF | TRBJ2-3 | . | 16 | . | TRBV10-3
TGCAGCGTTTTCCAGGGGGAGGACACAGATACGCAGTATTTT | CSVFQGEDTDTQYF | TRBJ2-3 | . | 14 | few | TRBV29-1
TGTGCCAGCAGTTGGGGCAGGTCCTCCTACGAGCAGTACTTC | CASSWGRSSYEQYF | TRBJ2-7 | . | 14 | few | TRBV12-3/TRBV12-4
TGCGCCAGCAGCTTGGGTATGGGCGTCAGCCCTCTGGACGAGCAGTACTTC | CASSLGMGVSPLDEQYF | TRBJ2-7 | . | 17 | few | TRBV5-1
TGTGCCAGCAGTTTCGAAAATTACGAGCAGTACTTC | CASSFENYEQYF | TRBJ2-7 | . | 12 | few | TRBV12-3/TRBV12-4
TGTGCTAGTGGTCTCACAGGGGTCACAGATACGCAGTATTTT | CASGLTGVTDTQYF | TRBJ2-3 | TRBD1 | 14 | . | TRBV12-5
TGTGCCAGCATTTGGGCCGGCGGGAACACTGAAGCTTTCTTT | CASIWAGGNTEAFF | TRBJ1-1 | . | 14 | . | TRBV12-3/TRBV12-4
TGTGCCAGCAGTGCTAGCGGGAGGGCGAATGAGCAGTTCTTC | CASSASGRANEQFF | TRBJ2-1 | TRBD2 | 14 | . | TRBV25-1
TGTGCCAGCAGCGAGACAGGGCTTTCTTTCGAGCAGTACTTC | CASSETGLSFEQYF | TRBJ2-7 | TRBD1 | 14 | few | TRBV6-6
TGCGCCAGCAGCTTGACCCACGAGGGGACTAGGCACGAGCAGTACTTC | CASSLTHEGTRHEQYF | TRBJ2-7 | TRBD2 | 16 | . | TRBV5-1
TGTGCCAGCAGCCGACAGTCTAACTATGGCTACACCTTC | CASSRQSNYGYTF | TRBJ1-2 | . | 13 | few | TRBV6-5
TGTGCCAGCAGCGTAGCTCCCCGTGGTAGCGGGAGCGATGAGCAGTTCTTC | CASSVAPRGSGSDEQFF | TRBJ2-1 | TRBD2 | 17 | . | TRBV9
TGTGCCAGCAGTTCCAGCGCCCTAGGCGAGCAGTACTTC | CASSSSALGEQYF | TRBJ2-7 | . | 13 | . | TRBV12-3/TRBV12-4
TGTGCCAGCAGCTCCCTGTCCAGGGGGAATGAGCAGTTCTTC | CASSSLSRGNEQFF | TRBJ2-1 | TRBD1 | 14 | . | TRBV7-3
TGTGCCAGCAGCGTCCATCTGAGGGGATTTCGCACTGAAGCTTTCTTT | CASSVHLRGFRTEAFF | TRBJ1-1 | . | 16 | . | TRBV7-9
TGCAGCGTGGTTATGGGGCAGGGCTACACCGGGGAGCTGTTTTTT | CSVVMGQGYTGELFF | TRBJ2-2 | . | 15 | . | TRBV29-1
TGCGCCAGCAGCCAAGTCGGCGGTCCTTTTGTAGATACGCAGTATTTT | CASSQVGGPFVDTQYF | TRBJ2-3 | . | 16 | . | TRBV4-1
TGTGCCAGCAGCCCGCTATCCGGGGAGCTGTTTTTT | CASSPLSGELFF | TRBJ2-2 | . | 12 | few | TRBV7-3
TGTGCCAGCAGCGTAGCTACATCCCTTAACTATGGCTACACCTTC | CASSVATSLNYGYTF | TRBJ1-2 | . | 15 | . | TRBV9
TGTGCCAGCAGCTGGCCGGGACTAGCGGGAACGGACTCTACAGATACGCAGTATTTT | CASSWPGLAGTDSTDTQYF | TRBJ2-3 | TRBD2 | 19 | once | TRBV7-2
TGTGCCAGCAGTTTATTACCAGGCTCTGGGGCCAACGTCCTGACTTTC | CASSLLPGSGANVLTF | TRBJ2-6 | . | 16 | few | TRBV28
TGTGCCAGCAGTGAGACTAGCGGGAGTACCCCCTACAATGAGCAGTTCTTC | CASSETSGSTPYNEQFF | TRBJ2-1 | TRBD2 | 17 | . | TRBV25-1
TGTGCCAGCAGCCACAGCGGGAGGACCTACAATGAGCAGTTCTTC | CASSHSGRTYNEQFF | TRBJ2-1 | TRBD2 | 15 | . | TRBV3-1